This passage covers 19 T cell receptor beta chains from one sample sequenced in a study of T cell responses to AZD1222 COVID-19 vaccine. Sequencing was performed with immunoSEQ multiplex PCR; in TCRdb, only in-frame clones are kept and a portion is missing. The sample includes 96,000 or so clones, roughly nine tenths of them seen just once. The material was peripheral blood, obtained on day 0 of AZD1222 vaccination. Source of these receptors: an adult in good health.

This clone showed up just once. This CDR3 is CASSLAGDRGYGYTF. Here the CDR3 DNA reads TGTGCCAGCAGCTTAGCGGGAGACAGGGGATATGGCTACACCTTC. The chain carries TRBV7-2 and TRBJ1-2; 8 nucleotides agree with TRBD1. The ends lost 0 bases at V and 5 bases at J; junction bases unmatched: 5. The CDR3 spans 15 residues. Germline CDR1 SGHTA, CDR2 FQGNSA.

This chain links TRBV5-1 with TRBJ1-1; the match to TRBD1 covers 8 bases. After removal of 4 bases from V and 4 bases from J, the junction contained 6 bases not matched to a gene. Germline V gene sequence: CDR1 SGHRS, CDR2 YFSETQ. The CDR3 contains 14 residues. The DNA for the CDR3 is TGCGCCAGCAGCCCCCGACAGGGGAGCACTGAAGCTTTCTTT. Its translation is CASSPRQGSTEAFF.

V is TRBV4-1 and J is TRBJ2-2; weak D call: TRBD1 (5 bases). CDR1 and CDR2 from the germline V gene are MGHRA and YSYEKL. This CDR3 contains 15 residues. Trimming shortened V by 0 bases and J by 4 bases, and 9 bases separated the two germline ends. CDR3 amino acids: CASSQDWQGTGELFF. The DNA of the CDR3 is TGCGCCAGCAGCCAAGATTGGCAGGGCACCGGGGAGCTGTTTTTT.

The chain carries TRBV12-3 or TRBV12-4 and TRBJ1-4; a weak D match, TRBD1 (5 bases). The CDR3 is 12 residues long. The V end lost 3 bases, the J end lost 14 bases, and 13 bases lay between the germline ends. In nucleotides, the CDR3 is TGTGCCAGCAGTTTTGGGGGGTTTTCGCTGTTTTTT. This gives the protein CASSFGGFSLFF.

V is TRBV5-5 and J is TRBJ1-5; D gene ambiguous. The V end was cut by 2 bases, the J end by 0 bases, with 9 bases between. The CDR3 covers 15 residues. Germline V gene sequence: CDR1 SGHKS, CDR2 YYEKEE (reference sequence). The CDR3 loop reads CASSFFRDSNQPQHF. CDR3 in DNA: TGTGCCAGCAGCTTTTTTCGCGATAGCAATCAGCCCCAGCATTTT. The full variable domain, rest sourced from reference TRBV5-5 and TRBJ1-5, is DAGVTQSPTHLIKTRGQQVTLRCSPISGHKSVSWYQQVLGQGPQFIFQYYEKEERGRGNFPDRFSARQFPNYSSELNVNALLLGDSALYLCASSFFRDSNQPQHFGDGTRLSIL.

This CDR3 reads CASSLSAELNTGELFF. The CDR3 bases are TGTGCCAGCAGTTTATCGGCCGAACTCAACACCGGGGAGCTGTTTTTT. The chain joins TRBV27 to TRBJ2-2; D unresolved. The V end lost 0 bases, the J end lost 2 bases, and 10 bases lay between the germline ends. There are 16 residues in the CDR3. In germline, CDR1 is MNHEY, CDR2 SMNVEV (reference sequence).

V and J are TRBV6-5 and TRBJ1-2; D is unclear. The CDR3 loop spans 13 amino acids. V lost 2 bases, J lost 8 bases, and 12 bases lay in between. The germline V gene has CDR1 MNHEY and CDR2 SVGAGI. CDR3 loop: CASSYGVGDGYTF. CDR3 DNA: TGTGCCAGCAGTTACGGTGTGGGTGACGGCTACACCTTC.

The gene calls are TRBV30 and TRBJ2-3, with TRBD2 matching over 11 bases. CDR3 length: 19 residues. CDR1 is GTSNPN and CDR2 is SVGIG in the germline V gene (reference sequence). V trimming: 0 bases; J trimming: 6 bases; junction bases outside the gene matches: 17. The CDR3 is CAWSVTGLTSGGLSDTQYF. The CDR3 DNA reads TGTGCCTGGAGTGTCACAGGGTTAACTAGCGGGGGACTGAGTGATACGCAGTATTTT.

The chain links TRBV13 to TRBJ2-1; D not certain. CDR3 length: 12 amino acids. Trimming left V 1 base short and J 6 bases short, with 4 bases between. Germline CDR1 is PRHDT and CDR2 is FYEKMQ (reference sequence). DNA of the CDR3: TGTGCCAGCAGCTTAGTCCGCAATGAGCAGTTCTTC. Protein sequence: CASSLVRNEQFF. The whole variable domain, filled in from reference TRBV13 and TRBJ2-1, reads AAGVIQSPRHLIKEKRETATLKCYPIPRHDTVYWYQQGPGQDPQFLISFYEKMQSDKGSIPDRFSAQQFSDYHSELNMSSLELGDSALYFCASSLVRNEQFFGPGTRLTVL.

There are a few counts of this clone. The gene calls are TRBV7-9 and TRBJ1-2; 7 bases are a match to TRBD1. The CDR3 is 17 residues long. J was trimmed by 6 bases and V by 3 bases; bases with no gene match: 16. The germline gives CDR1 SEHNR, CDR2 FQNEAQ (reference sequence). CDR3 loop: CASSFARGQIPVNGYTF. The CDR3 nucleotides are TGTGCCAGCAGCTTCGCTCGGGGACAGATACCCGTGAATGGCTACACCTTC.

The chain has TRBV10-3 and TRBJ1-2; D unresolved. Trimming took 4 bases from V and 0 from J, leaving 9 bases between them. The germline CDR1 and CDR2 sequences are ENHRY and SYGVKD. The CDR3 has 14 amino acids. The CDR3 bases are TGTGCCATCAGTGGAGAAAGGACTAACTATGGCTACACCTTC. Protein sequence: CAISGERTNYGYTF.

V usage is TRBV5-4 and J usage is TRBJ2-7, with TRBD1 as a possible D gene (6 bases). The length of the CDR3 is 16 residues. V shed 0 bases and J shed 3 bases, with 16 bases lying between them. Germline values: CDR1 SGHNT, CDR2 YYREEE (reference sequence). The CDR3 region has the DNA TGTGCCAGCAGCTTGGACCTCAGGGACATTAACTACGAGCAGTACTTC. The encoded protein is CASSLDLRDINYEQYF.

The table lists this clone with a count of one. This chain links TRBV4-3 with TRBJ2-3, with a possible D match to TRBD2 (7 bases). V was shortened by 0 bases and J by 5 bases, with 15 bases between the two germline ends. CDR3 size: 16 residues. Germline V gene lookup returns CDR1 LGHNA and CDR2 YSLEER. CDR3 nucleotides: TGCGCCAGCAGCCAAGAAATAACGGGGGGCATAGATACGCAGTATTTT. This codes for CASSQEITGGIDTQYF.

This clone was observed a single time. In nucleotides, the CDR3 is TGTGCCAGCAGCGTAGAAGCGGGGAACACCGGGGAGCTGTTTTTT. Translated, it gives CASSVEAGNTGELFF. V and J are TRBV9 and TRBJ2-2, with D maybe TRBD2 (6 bases). The V gene's germline CDR1 is SGDLS and CDR2 YYNGEE. CDR3 length equals 15 residues. Trimming took 0 bases from V and 1 from J, leaving 7 bases between them.

The CDR3 region has the DNA TGTGCCAGCAGCCGGGACAGGGGAGATGAGCAGTTCTTC. Its translation: CASSRDRGDEQFF. The V gene is TRBV5-6, the J gene TRBJ2-1, with 10 positions matching TRBD1. The junction had 3 bases not matched to a gene; V was cut back by 4 bases and J by 8 bases. The CDR3 extends over 13 amino acids. The germline V gene has CDR1 SGHDT and CDR2 YYEEEE.

V and J are TRBV6-1 and TRBJ1-2; TRBD1 matches at 9 bases. Germline assignment: CDR1 MNHNS and CDR2 SASEGT. The junction had 8 bases not matched to a gene; V was cut back by 2 bases and J by 4 bases. This CDR3 is 16 amino acids long. Written as DNA, the CDR3 is TGTGCCAGCAGTGAATCAGGGACAGGGTCAGTCTATGGCTACACCTTC. This gives the protein CASSESGTGSVYGYTF.

This clone was observed a few times. DNA for the CDR3: TGTGCCAGCAGTTACACCGGGACAGGTGGGAATGAGCAGTTCTTC. It specifies CASSYTGTGGNEQFF. The genes are TRBV6-2 or TRBV6-3 and TRBJ2-1; 8 bases map to TRBD1. Germline V CDR1 and CDR2: MNHEY, SVGEGT. The CDR3 is 15 residues long. The junction had 7 bases not matched to a gene; V was cut back by 2 bases and J by 7 bases.

This sequence joins TRBV7-2 and TRBJ2-7, with a weak D call TRBD2 (7 bases). V was trimmed by 5 bases and J by 3 bases, leaving 17 bases between them. Germline V gene lookup returns CDR1 SGHTA and CDR2 FQGNSA. This CDR3 has 15 amino acids. CDR3 nucleotide sequence: TGTGCCAGCAGCACTGGGTTTAGGGGGGGCTACGAGCAGTACTTC. Amino acids: CASSTGFRGGYEQYF. The entire variable domain, with the rest obtained from reference TRBV7-2 and TRBJ2-7, is as follows: GAGVSQSPSNKVTEKGKDVELRCDPISGHTALYWYRQSLGQGLEFLIYFQGNSAPDKSGLPSDRFSAERTGGSVSTLTIQRTQQEDSAVYLCASSTGFRGGYEQYFGPGTRLTVT.

The chain carries TRBV7-9 and TRBJ2-3; D gene unclear. This CDR3 has 16 amino acids. With 5 bases removed from V and 0 bases from J, the gap between germline ends came to 15 bases. CDR1 and CDR2 from the germline V gene are SEHNR and FQNEAQ (reference sequence). CDR3 amino acids: CASSPPLRFSTDTQYF. CDR3 bases: TGTGCCAGCAGCCCTCCCCTCAGATTTAGCACAGATACGCAGTATTTT. Full variable domain (missing parts from reference TRBV7-9 and TRBJ2-3): DTGVSQNPRHKITKRGQNVTFRCDPISEHNRLYWYRQTLGQGPEFLTYFQNEAQLEKSRLLSDRFSAERPKGSFSTLEIQRTEQGDSAMYLCASSPPLRFSTDTQYFGPGTRLTVL.